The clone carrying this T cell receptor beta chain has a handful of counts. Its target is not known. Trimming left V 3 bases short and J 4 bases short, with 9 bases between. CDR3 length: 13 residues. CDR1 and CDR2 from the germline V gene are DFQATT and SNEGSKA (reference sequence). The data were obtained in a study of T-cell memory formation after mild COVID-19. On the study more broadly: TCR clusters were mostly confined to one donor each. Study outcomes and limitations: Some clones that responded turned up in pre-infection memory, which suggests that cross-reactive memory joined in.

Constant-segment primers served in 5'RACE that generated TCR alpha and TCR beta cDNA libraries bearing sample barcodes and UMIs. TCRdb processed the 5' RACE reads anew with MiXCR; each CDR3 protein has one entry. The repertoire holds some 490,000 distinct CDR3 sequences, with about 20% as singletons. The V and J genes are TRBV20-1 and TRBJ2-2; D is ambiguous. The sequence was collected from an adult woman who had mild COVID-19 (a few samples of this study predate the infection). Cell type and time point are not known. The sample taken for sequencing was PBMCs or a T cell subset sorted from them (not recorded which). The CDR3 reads CSASRGATGELFF. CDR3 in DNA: TGCAGTGCTAGCCGCGGCGCCACCGGGGAGCTGTTTTTT.